This entry lists 4 T cell receptor beta chains sequenced from one sample in a study of T cell changes during pregnancy in multiple sclerosis. Here immunoSEQ multiplex PCR was the method, and the copy in TCRdb shows in-frame clones only, minus some. The table shows more than 45,000 clones, with roughly 94% occurring only once. Material: CD4+ T cells from peripheral blood mononuclear cells, obtained in the second trimester of pregnancy. These receptors all come from a female donor with multiple sclerosis, enrolled in a pregnancy study.

V is TRBV4-3 and J is TRBJ2-1; 7 bases are shared with TRBD1. The CDR3 length is 16 residues. Germline CDR1 is LGHNA and CDR2 is YSLEER. Trimming at V came to 0 bases and at J to 3 bases, leaving 5 bases not matched to a gene. Here the CDR3 DNA reads TGCGCCAGCAGCCAAGATGTACCAGGGGGCTACAATGAGCAGTTCTTC. Translation: CASSQDVPGGYNEQFF.

This chain joins TRBV9 and TRBJ1-4, with unresolved D. Trimming left V 3 bases short and J 3 bases short, with 9 bases between. The CDR3 totals 14 residues. The germline CDR1 and CDR2 sequences are SGDLS and YYNGEE. The chain's CDR3 is CASSGAGPNEKLFF. The CDR3 DNA reads as TGTGCCAGCAGCGGGGCAGGTCCTAATGAAAAACTGTTTTTT.

The chain links TRBV7-8 to TRBJ2-7; possible D gene TRBD1, 5 bases. The CDR3 is 16 amino acids. Deletions cut 4 bases from V and 2 bases from J, with 18 bases between. Germline V CDR1 and CDR2: SGHVS, FQNEAQ. The CDR3 nucleotides are TGTGCCAGCAGCTGGGGATCAGGGCAAGGGCCCTACGAGCAGTACTTC. As protein: CASSWGSGQGPYEQYF.

The chain links TRBV7-2 to TRBJ2-5, with 8 bases fitting TRBD2. V shed 5 bases, J shed 9 bases, and the junction held 11 bases outside the gene matches. Germline CDR1 SGHTA, CDR2 FQGNSA. The CDR3 has 14 residues. Written as DNA, the CDR3 is TGTGCCAGCAGCCCGCGCGGGGGGAAAGGGGCCCAGTACTTC. It yields the protein CASSPRGGKGAQYF.